The 22 T cell receptor beta chains listed next were all sequenced from one sample in a study of T-cell memory formation after mild COVID-19 (TCRdb year 2021). Library preparation was by 5' RACE. The sequencer was an Illumina NovaSeq 6000. TCRdb redid the processing of the public reads, applying fastp at Q25 and MiXCR, and retained in-frame beta chains. Rows with one shared CDR3 protein collapse into an entry with the most common genes and DNA. This sample comprises roughly 240,000 distinct CDR3 sequences, 15% to 17% of them detected only once. The ten most abundant clones make up more than 2% of the sample. The sample comprised PBMCs or a T cell subset sorted from them (not recorded which). These receptors all stem from an adult woman who had mild COVID-19 (a few samples of this study predate the infection). The sample titles of this study are shuffled in the database, so cell type and time point are left out; the donor was told from shared clones.

This clonotype showed up many times. The chain has TRBV4-2 and TRBJ1-1; 10 bases align to TRBD1. V dropped 0 bases and J dropped 4; count of bases not matched to a gene: 5. The CDR3 runs to 16 residues. Germline-derived CDR1 and CDR2 are LGHNA and YNFKEQ. The CDR3 DNA follows: TGTGCCAGCAGCCAAGATGGACAGGGGGTTGTCACTGAAGCTTTCTTT. Translated, it gives CASSQDGQGVVTEAFF.

V usage is TRBV6-5 and J usage is TRBJ2-4; no definite D call. This CDR3 contains 14 residues. Trimming took 5 bases from V and 1 from J, leaving 9 bases between them. CDR1 and CDR2 from the germline V gene are MNHEY and SVGAGI. CDR3 sequence: CASSPTRAKNIQYF. The CDR3 nucleotides are TGTGCCAGCAGTCCGACAAGGGCCAAAAACATTCAGTACTTC.

The chain links TRBV20-1 to TRBJ2-1; TRBD2 matches at 11 bases. Per the germline V gene, CDR1 is DFQATT and CDR2 is SNEGSKA (reference sequence). This CDR3 is 16 amino acids long. J lost 4 bases, V lost 0 bases, and 5 bases had no gene match. The DNA of the CDR3 is TGCAGTGCTAGAGATCGGGGGACTAGCGGATACAATGAGCAGTTCTTC. This codes for CSARDRGTSGYNEQFF.

This chain connects TRBV12-3 or TRBV12-4 to TRBJ1-4; 8 bases map to TRBD1. The ends lost 5 bases at V and 7 bases at J; junction bases unmatched: 12. The CDR3 is 16 amino acids. Here the CDR3 DNA reads TGTGCCAGCAGTCCCACAGGGGGGAGGCCTGGTGAAAAACTGTTTTTT. It specifies CASSPTGGRPGEKLFF.

This clonotype was picked up a small number of times. The V call is TRBV11-3, the J call TRBJ1-3; D is perhaps TRBD1 (5 bases). The CDR3 is made up of 15 amino acids. V dropped 5 bases and J dropped 0 bases, with 11 bases sitting between them. Germline loops: CDR1 SGHNT, CDR2 YENEEA. CDR3 sequence: CASSPRDLSGNTIYF. The CDR3 DNA follows: TGTGCCAGCAGCCCCCGGGACCTCTCTGGAAACACCATATATTTT.

This clonotype was seen repeatedly, ten times or more. The V call is TRBV12-3 or TRBV12-4, the J call TRBJ2-7; D may be TRBD1 or TRBD2 (5 bases each). The ends were cut back, 2 bases at V and 3 bases at J, with 8 bases in the middle. CDR3 size: 13 residues. CDR3 DNA: TGTGCCAGCAGTTTACGGGGCGGCTACGAGCAGTACTTC. This translates into CASSLRGGYEQYF.

The V and J genes are TRBV18 and TRBJ2-3; D call uncertain. V shed 4 bases and J shed 2 bases, with 7 bases lying between them. The CDR3 loop spans 13 amino acids. Germline-derived CDR1 and CDR2 are KGHSH and LQKENI. The CDR3 here is CASSQLSTDTQYF. In nucleotides, the CDR3 is TGTGCCAGCTCACAACTCTCCACAGATACGCAGTATTTT.

This clonotype has only a few counts. The J gene is TRBJ2-2, the V gene TRBV12-3 or TRBV12-4, with 13 nucleotides matching TRBD2. Unmatched junction bases numbered 12, after V lost 7 bases and J lost 1 base. The CDR3 consists of 19 residues. CDR3 nucleotides: TGTGCCAGCAACCACTGGGGACTAGCGGGACGGGGGAACACCGGGGAGCTGTTTTTT. This codes for CASNHWGLAGRGNTGELFF.

This clonotype was seen ten or more times. The J gene is TRBJ1-5, the V gene TRBV2; D not resolved. CDR3 length: 13 amino acids. Trimming removed 2 bases at V and 9 bases at J, with 11 bases between. Germline V lookup: CDR1 SNHLY, CDR2 FYNNEI. Here the CDR3 reads CASSESQAGPQHF. As DNA, the CDR3 is TGTGCCAGCAGTGAATCTCAAGCGGGGCCCCAGCATTTT.

Many counts were recorded for this clonotype. The genes are TRBV20-1 and TRBJ2-2, with D perhaps given as TRBD1 or TRBD2 (7 bases each). The germline V gene has CDR1 DFQATT and CDR2 SNEGSKA (reference sequence). The V end was cut by 3 bases, the J end by 4 bases, with 15 bases between. CDR3 length: 15 residues. The chain's CDR3 is CSARREGATTGELFF. The CDR3 bases are TGCAGTGCTAGGAGGGAGGGGGCGACCACCGGGGAGCTGTTTTTT.

The CDR3 DNA sequence: TGCGCCAGCAGCCAAGAGGGAAGAGCCACTGAAGCTTTCTTT. The encoded protein is CASSQEGRATEAFF. The chain employs TRBV4-1 and TRBJ1-1; D gene ambiguous. Trimming shortened V by 0 bases and J by 4 bases, and 9 bases separated the two germline ends. CDR3 length: 14 amino acids. CDR1 MGHRA and CDR2 YSYEKL come from the germline V gene.

This clonotype was counted only a few times. The chain joins TRBV5-5 to TRBJ2-2, with unresolved D. V was trimmed by 4 bases and J by 0 bases, leaving 10 bases between them. The germline gives CDR1 SGHKS, CDR2 YYEKEE (reference sequence). The CDR3 length is 15 residues. CDR3 in DNA: TGTGCCAGCAGCGGACGGTACTCGAACACCGGGGAGCTGTTTTTT. This encodes CASSGRYSNTGELFF. Together with reference TRBV5-5 and TRBJ2-2, the CDR3 gives the full variable domain: DAGVTQSPTHLIKTRGQQVTLRCSPISGHKSVSWYQQVLGQGPQFIFQYYEKEERGRGNFPDRFSARQFPNYSSELNVNALLLGDSALYLCASSGRYSNTGELFFGEGSRLTVL.

The chain's CDR3 is CASSLLVKGYDNEQFF. CDR3 nucleotides: TGTGCCAGTAGTCTTCTGGTCAAGGGGTACGACAATGAGCAGTTCTTC. V and J are TRBV19 and TRBJ2-1; D is perhaps TRBD1 (5 bases). Germline CDR1 is LNHDA and CDR2 is SQIVND (reference sequence). With 5 bases removed from V and 5 bases from J, the gap between germline ends came to 19 bases. The CDR3 runs to 16 residues.

This clonotype showed up just a few times. This chain connects TRBV15 to TRBJ2-7, with 7 bases identical to TRBD2. Germline-derived CDR1 and CDR2 are LNHNV and YYDKDF (reference sequence). J gave up 4 bases and V 0 bases, and 6 bases lay outside the gene matches. This CDR3 has 15 residues. CDR3 nucleotides: TGTGCCACCAGCAGAGAGCCTAGCGGAAGATACGAGCAGTACTTC. It encodes CATSREPSGRYEQYF.

This sequence joins TRBV11-2 and TRBJ2-7; 10 nucleotides match TRBD1. Germline V gives CDR1 SGHAT, CDR2 FQNNGV. The CDR3 has 16 amino acids. The V segment lost 8 bases and the J segment 2 bases; nucleotides outside the gene matches: 12. CDR3 protein: CASSGTGARKAYEQYF. As DNA, the CDR3 is TGTGCCAGCTCCGGGACAGGGGCACGTAAGGCCTACGAGCAGTACTTC.

The V and J genes are TRBV28 and TRBJ1-5; tentative D call: TRBD1 (6 bases). The CDR3 consists of 14 residues. Trimming pared 6 bases from V and 7 bases from J, leaving 16 bases between. In germline, CDR1 is MDHEN, CDR2 SYDVKM. The CDR3 nucleotides are TGTGCCAGCAGGGGGGCCTCAGGGAGCCAGCCCCAGCATTTT. Translation gives CASRGASGSQPQHF.

This chain connects TRBV2 to TRBJ2-7; 8 nucleotides agree with TRBD2. The CDR3 has 15 amino acids. Germline V CDR1 and CDR2: SNHLY, FYNNEI. The J segment lost 2 bases and the V segment lost 4 bases, leaving 7 bases of the junction unmatched. Here the CDR3 DNA reads TGTGCCAGCAGTGTCGCGGGGGGCCTGACCTACGAGCAGTACTTC. Its translation: CASSVAGGLTYEQYF.

There are a few counts of this clonotype. V and J are TRBV28 and TRBJ2-1, with D maybe TRBD1 (6 bases). The CDR3 length is 13 residues. Trimming took 6 bases from V and 5 from J, leaving 11 bases between them. Germline V gives CDR1 MDHEN, CDR2 SYDVKM. CDR3 bases: TGTGCCAGCAGCATAGACAGGAACAATGAGCAGTTCTTC. Amino acids: CASSIDRNNEQFF.

This chain uses TRBV6-2 or TRBV6-3 with TRBJ1-2; D gene uncertain. CDR3 length equals 12 residues. V lost 2 bases and J 6 bases, leaving 7 bases between the germline ends. Germline values: CDR1 MNHEY, CDR2 SVGEGT. CDR3: CASSYRVDGYTF. The CDR3 region has the DNA TGTGCCAGCAGTTACAGGGTGGATGGCTACACCTTC.

This clonotype has ten or more counts. The chain links TRBV7-3 to TRBJ1-1, with D possibly being TRBD1 (6 bases). The V end lost 5 bases, the J end lost 3 bases, and 10 bases lay between the germline ends. This CDR3 is built from 13 residues. Germline CDR1 is SGHTA and CDR2 is FQGTGA. CDR3 in DNA: TGTGCCAGCAGCCGCCGGACAGACACTGAAGCTTTCTTT. It is translated as CASSRRTDTEAFF.

The V and J genes are TRBV10-3 and TRBJ1-3; D is ambiguous. V lost 3 bases to trimming and J lost 0 bases, with 12 bases between them. There are 16 residues in the CDR3. Germline values: CDR1 ENHRY, CDR2 SYGVKD. The CDR3 DNA follows: TGTGCCATCAGTGATAGTGCGAGAAGCTCTGGAAACACCATATATTTT. Translated, it gives CAISDSARSSGNTIYF.

The chain couples TRBV18 to TRBJ1-1; maybe TRBD1 (5 bases). The CDR3 contains 15 residues. The germline CDR1 and CDR2 sequences are KGHSH and LQKENI. V lost 0 bases and J 2 bases, leaving 10 bases between the germline ends. CDR3 protein: CASSPPGHPNTEAFF. DNA of the CDR3: TGTGCCAGCTCACCACCCGGACACCCAAACACTGAAGCTTTCTTT.